This entry lists 14 T cell receptor beta chains sequenced from one sample in a study of control samples from healthy donors and cancer patients. Using immunoSEQ multiplex PCR, the repertoire was profiled, and TCRdb retains in-frame clones only, with some absent. The profile shows 150,000 to 200,000 clones, approximately 94% of them singletons. Sequencing was done on a sample of blood. The receptors stem from a middle-aged woman in good health.

V is TRBV3-1 (or the pseudogene TRBV3-2) and J is TRBJ2-5; D is unresolved. The CDR3 loop spans 16 amino acids. The V and J ends lost 4 bases and 1 base respectively, with 16 bases between them. The germline gives CDR1 LGHDT, CDR2 YNNKEL (reference sequence). CDR3 sequence (DNA): TGTGCCAGCAGCCCGTACAGCTTTATATCCCAAGAGACCCAGTACTTC. Amino acids: CASSPYSFISQETQYF.

The chain is built from TRBV6-6 and TRBJ2-2, with 8 bases lining up with TRBD1. Germline V gene lookup returns CDR1 MNHNY and CDR2 SVGAGI (reference sequence). Trimming removed 5 bases from V and 7 bases from J; junction bases left unmatched: 9. The CDR3 is made up of 15 amino acids. CDR3 in DNA: TGTGCCAGCAGTCCCCGGGACAGGCTAATCGGGGAGCTGTTTTTT. It yields the protein CASSPRDRLIGELFF.

V and J are TRBV4-1 and TRBJ2-5; TRBD2 agrees at 11 bases. Germline V gene lookup returns CDR1 MGHRA and CDR2 YSYEKL. V trimming: 1 base; J trimming: 2 bases; junction bases outside the gene matches: 3. This CDR3 comprises 16 residues. CDR3 sequence reads: CASSQGGTSGQETQYF. The CDR3 DNA is TGCGCCAGCAGCCAAGGGGGGACTAGCGGACAAGAGACCCAGTACTTC.

The V and J genes are TRBV10-3 and TRBJ1-1; D possibly corresponds to TRBD1 (6 bases). The CDR3 length is 13 residues. Deletions cut 0 bases from V and 4 bases from J, with 6 bases between. Germline V gene lookup returns CDR1 ENHRY and CDR2 SYGVKD. The CDR3 nucleotides read TGTGCCATCAGTGAGTCAGGGGGCACTGAAGCTTTCTTT. It yields the protein CAISESGGTEAFF.

This clone was seen only once. The CDR3 coding sequence is TGTGCCTGGAGTCGATGGCGGTTGGGCACCGGGGAGCTGTTTTTT. Protein sequence: CAWSRWRLGTGELFF. The V call is TRBV30, the J call TRBJ2-2; D is ambiguous. This CDR3 spans 15 amino acids. Germline-derived CDR1 and CDR2 are GTSNPN and SVGIG (reference sequence). V lost 2 bases and J 4 bases, leaving 14 bases between the germline ends.

The chain uses TRBV30 and TRBJ1-3; D is ambiguous. The CDR3 covers 16 residues. Germline values: CDR1 GTSNPN, CDR2 SVGIG (reference sequence). The V and J ends lost 0 bases and 0 bases respectively, with 12 bases between them. CDR3 nucleotide sequence: TGTGCCTGGAGTGTAATGAGGTCCTCCTCTGGAAACACCATATATTTT. Encoded protein: CAWSVMRSSSGNTIYF.

The V and J genes are TRBV14 and TRBJ2-2; no definite D call. V was pared by 4 bases and J by 0 bases, with 6 bases between. Germline CDR1 SGHDN, CDR2 FVKESK. CDR3 length: 14 amino acids. The CDR3 sequence is CASSPRANTGELFF. The CDR3 DNA is TGTGCCAGCAGCCCCCGGGCGAACACCGGGGAGCTGTTTTTT.

This clone was seen only once. This chain joins TRBV27 and TRBJ1-1, with D unresolved. CDR3 size: 10 residues. The V end lost 6 bases, the J end lost 14 bases, and 13 bases lay between the germline ends. Germline loops: CDR1 MNHEY, CDR2 SMNVEV (reference sequence). CDR3 DNA: TGTGCCAGCAGGGGATCGATATTCTTCTTT. Translation: CASRGSIFFF.

The chain recombines TRBV12-5 with TRBJ1-2, with unresolved D. This CDR3 is built from 14 residues. The germline V gene has CDR1 LGHNT and CDR2 FRNRAP. V lost 0 bases, J lost 1 base, and 6 bases lay in between. Here the CDR3 reads CASGLVPSNYGYTF. DNA for the CDR3: TGTGCTAGTGGTTTGGTACCGAGTAACTATGGCTACACCTTC.

The chain combines TRBV5-5 with TRBJ2-7, with 9 bases lining up with TRBD1. The CDR3 runs to 14 residues. Germline CDR1 reads SGHKS; CDR2 reads YYEKEE (reference sequence). V shed 2 bases and J 4 bases; nucleotides not matched to a gene: 4. The CDR3 DNA reads as TGTGCCAGCAGCTTCGGGACAGGGTTATACGAGCAGTACTTC. Its translation: CASSFGTGLYEQYF. Looking up the rest from reference TRBV5-5 and TRBJ2-7 gives the full variable domain: DAGVTQSPTHLIKTRGQQVTLRCSPISGHKSVSWYQQVLGQGPQFIFQYYEKEERGRGNFPDRFSARQFPNYSSELNVNALLLGDSALYLCASSFGTGLYEQYFGPGTRLTVT.

This chain joins TRBV5-1 and TRBJ1-3, with no clear D. The germline V gene has CDR1 SGHRS and CDR2 YFSETQ. Trimming shortened V by 1 base and J by 0 bases, and 8 bases separated the two germline ends. This CDR3 is 15 amino acids long. CDR3 protein: CASSLLASSGNTIYF. CDR3 DNA sequence: TGCGCCAGCAGCTTGCTAGCGAGCTCTGGAAACACCATATATTTT.

The rearrangement uses TRBV27 and TRBJ1-5, with 9 bases matching TRBD1. J lost 6 bases, V lost 5 bases, and 11 bases had no gene match. This CDR3 is 16 amino acids long. Germline-derived CDR1 and CDR2 are MNHEY and SMNVEV (reference sequence). The DNA for the CDR3 is TGTGCCAGCAGTGGCTCCGGGACAGGGTTCACTCAGCCCCAGCATTTT. It encodes CASSGSGTGFTQPQHF.

This clone was seen only a few times. In nucleotides, the CDR3 is TGTGCCAGCAGCCAAGGGCGGGGCACCGGGGAGCTGTTTTTT. Translation gives CASSQGRGTGELFF. V gene TRBV3-1 (or the pseudogene TRBV3-2) combines with J gene TRBJ2-2, with D possibly TRBD2 on 6 matching bases. Trimming took off 1 base at V and 4 bases at J, with 7 bases between the two ends. The CDR3 contains 14 residues. Germline CDR1 reads LGHDT; CDR2 reads YNNKEL (reference sequence).

This clone was observed once. The J gene is TRBJ2-7, the V gene TRBV7-9, with D possibly matching TRBD2 (5 bases). The germline CDR1 and CDR2 sequences are SEHNR and FQNEAQ (reference sequence). This CDR3 spans 14 amino acids. The germline V and J ends were trimmed by 5 bases and 5 bases, with 16 bases remaining between them. The CDR3 bases are TGTGCCAGCAGCAGCGGACCCGCAGTCCACGAGCAGTACTTC. Its protein product is CASSSGPAVHEQYF.